The 17 T cell receptor beta chains below were found in one sample sequenced in a study of cytomegalovirus exposure and HLA in healthy donors. Researchers ran the PCR with 60 Vbeta and 13 Jbeta primers. Data came from immunoSEQ multiplex PCR; TCRdb stores just in-frame clones and leaves some out. The profile shows about 120,000 clones, 70% to 90% of them singletons. Specimen: PBMCs. All receptors come from a man in his forties or fifties in good health and CMV-seronegative.

The chain carries TRBV10-2 and TRBJ2-1, with 9 positions matching TRBD2. The CDR3 has 14 residues. The junction had 0 bases not matched to a gene; V was cut back by 0 bases and J by 6 bases. Germline V gene data show CDR1 as WSHSY and CDR2 as SAAADI. The DNA for the CDR3 is TGCGCCAGCAGTGAGTCTAGCGGGAGCAATGAGCAGTTCTTC. It encodes CASSESSGSNEQFF.

This clone was detected once. The V and J genes are TRBV7-2 and TRBJ1-3, with D hard to call. Germline V lookup: CDR1 SGHTA, CDR2 FQGNSA. The CDR3 sequence is 16 residues long. Trimming took 1 base from V and 2 from J, leaving 12 bases between them. The CDR3 nucleotides are TGTGCCAGCAGCTTAGTTCAGGTTTCCACTGGAAACACCATATATTTT. Residues: CASSLVQVSTGNTIYF. The complete variable domain, with remaining parts taken from reference TRBV7-2 and TRBJ1-3, reads GAGVSQSPSNKVTEKGKDVELRCDPISGHTALYWYRQSLGQGLEFLIYFQGNSAPDKSGLPSDRFSAERTGGSVSTLTIQRTQQEDSAVYLCASSLVQVSTGNTIYFGEGSWLTVV.

The chain uses TRBV27 and TRBJ2-2, with TRBD1 as a possible D gene (7 bases). Germline loops: CDR1 MNHEY, CDR2 SMNVEV (reference sequence). This CDR3 contains 15 residues. V lost 9 bases to trimming and J lost 4 bases, with 18 bases between them. This CDR3 reads CASTLRGEPTGELFF. Written as DNA, the CDR3 is TGTGCCAGTACGCTCAGGGGGGAACCCACCGGGGAGCTGTTTTTT.

This chain links TRBV5-5 with TRBJ1-4, with no clear D. CDR3 size: 14 residues. V was pared by 1 base and J by 2 bases, with 6 bases between. Germline V gene sequence: CDR1 SGHKS, CDR2 YYEKEE (reference sequence). The CDR3 bases are TGTGCCAGCAGCTTGCGGTTTACTAATGAAAAACTGTTTTTT. It translates to CASSLRFTNEKLFF.

The CDR3 DNA sequence: TGTGCCAGCAGCAGACAGGGGGCAGTCTCCTACGAGCAGTACTTC. Amino acid sequence: CASSRQGAVSYEQYF. The V and J genes are TRBV28 and TRBJ2-7; 10 bases align to TRBD1. Germline values: CDR1 MDHEN, CDR2 SYDVKM. The CDR3 length is 15 residues. V lost 6 bases, J lost 0 bases, and 5 bases stayed unmatched.

The genes are TRBV28 and TRBJ1-4; D ambiguous. There are 11 residues in the CDR3. Trimming pared 4 bases from V and 11 bases from J, leaving 8 bases between. The germline V gene has CDR1 MDHEN and CDR2 SYDVKM. The CDR3 coding sequence is TGTGCCAGCAGTTCACACTACAAACTGTTTTTT. Translating gives CASSSHYKLFF.

CDR3: CAWSGGQGTDTQYF. CDR3 DNA: TGTGCCTGGAGTGGGGGACAGGGGACAGATACGCAGTATTTT. The gene calls are TRBV30 and TRBJ2-3; 10 bases line up with TRBD1. V was clipped by 1 base and J by 3 bases; unmatched bases: 1. CDR1 is GTSNPN and CDR2 is SVGIG in the germline V gene (reference sequence). There are 14 residues in the CDR3.

The rearrangement joins TRBV7-6 to TRBJ2-2, with TRBD1 as a possible D gene (6 bases). The CDR3 consists of 16 residues. V lost 5 bases, J lost 4 bases, and 17 bases lay in between. Germline values: CDR1 SGHVS, CDR2 FNYEAQ. CDR3 bases: TGTGCCAGCAGCCAACAGGGCAGCCCTAGCACCGGGGAGCTGTTTTTT. Its translation is CASSQQGSPSTGELFF.

CDR3 sequence: CASSPNRGTGEAFF. CDR3 in DNA: TGTGCCAGCAGTCCGAACAGGGGGACGGGTGAAGCTTTCTTT. This rearrangement joins TRBV28 to TRBJ1-1; 8 bases are shared with TRBD1. Germline lookup yields CDR1 MDHEN and CDR2 SYDVKM. The CDR3 totals 14 residues. Trimming took 5 bases from V and 7 from J; bases not matched to a gene: 9.

The chain joins TRBV6-5 to TRBJ1-1; 7 positions agree with TRBD1. CDR3 length: 12 amino acids. CDR1 is MNHEY and CDR2 is SVGAGI in the germline V gene. The ends lost 6 bases at V and 7 bases at J; junction bases unmatched: 5. The CDR3: CASSIDRVEAFF. The DNA of the CDR3 is TGTGCCAGCAGCATAGACAGGGTTGAAGCTTTCTTT.

The genes are TRBV7-3 and TRBJ2-1, with TRBD2 matching 9 bases. In germline, CDR1 is SGHTA, CDR2 FQGTGA. V lost 4 bases to trimming and J lost 8 bases; unmatched junction nucleotides: 12. The CDR3 has 16 amino acids. The CDR3 DNA follows: TGTGCCAGCAGCTCATGGGCTAGCGGGATGGTCGATGAGCAGTTCTTC. Protein sequence: CASSSWASGMVDEQFF.

Sample share makes this clone medium-sized. This chain connects TRBV7-8 to TRBJ1-2; D gene uncertain. This CDR3 contains 15 residues. Germline CDR1 SGHVS, CDR2 FQNEAQ. The V and J ends lost 2 bases and 5 bases respectively, with 15 bases between them. The CDR3 loop reads CASSLIQDPQYGYTF. The CDR3 nucleotides are TGTGCCAGCAGCTTAATTCAGGATCCCCAATATGGCTACACCTTC.

CDR3 region: CASSLGTGVEKLFF. The DNA of the CDR3 is TGTGCCAGCAGTCTGGGGACAGGGGTCGAAAAACTGTTTTTT. The chain employs TRBV6-1 and TRBJ1-4, with TRBD1 matching 10 bases. With 5 bases clipped from V and 8 bases from J, the junction kept 5 bases outside the gene matches. The CDR3 sequence is 14 residues long. CDR1 is MNHNS, CDR2 SASEGT, per germline.

This clone came up a few times. The chain is built from TRBV5-4 and TRBJ1-6, with 9 bases fitting TRBD1. The CDR3 runs 15 residues. V was pared by 3 bases and J by 6 bases, with 4 bases of the junction left unmatched. Germline V gene sequence: CDR1 SGHNT, CDR2 YYREEE (reference sequence). CDR3 nucleotides: TGTGCCAGCAGCTCCGGGGACAGGGTTAATTCACCCCTCCACTTT. Translated: CASSSGDRVNSPLHF.

The chain is built from TRBV30 and TRBJ1-5, with D perhaps TRBD1 (5 bases). The germline V and J ends were trimmed by 0 bases and 8 bases, with 14 bases remaining between them. The CDR3 totals 14 residues. Germline CDR1 reads GTSNPN; CDR2 reads SVGIG (reference sequence). This CDR3 is CAWSVLGGIEPQHF. The CDR3 region has the DNA TGTGCCTGGAGTGTACTCGGGGGGATCGAGCCCCAGCATTTT.

CDR3 DNA sequence: TGCGCCAGCAGCTTACCCGGAGGACAGGGCTCCTACGAGCAGTACTTC. It codes for CASSLPGGQGSYEQYF. The V gene is TRBV5-1, the J gene TRBJ2-7, with 8 bases fitting TRBD1. CDR1 is SGHRS, CDR2 YFSETQ, per germline. With 2 bases clipped from V and 0 bases from J, the junction kept 7 bases outside the gene matches. The CDR3 totals 16 residues.

The chain links TRBV7-2 to TRBJ2-2; TRBD2 matches at 11 bases. J gave up 1 base and V 2 bases, and 6 bases lay outside the gene matches. There are 18 residues in the CDR3. Germline loops: CDR1 SGHTA, CDR2 FQGNSA. The CDR3 DNA is TGTGCCAGCAGCTTAAGGTGGGGACTAGCGGAGAACACCGGGGAGCTGTTTTTT. Encoded protein: CASSLRWGLAENTGELFF.